This T cell receptor beta chain appears in the sequencing data of a study of T cells in Graves' hyperthyroidism and ophthalmopathy. This CDR3 region has 13 residues. Germline V gene lookup returns CDR1 ENHRY and CDR2 SYGVKD. The V gene lost 4 bases and the J gene lost 3 bases, with 8 bases spanning the gap. Broader study findings: Blood samples included most of the expanded thyroid clonotypes exceeding 0.001.

PBMCs stemmed from 10 ml fresh peripheral blood. There were TCR beta CDR3 regions amplified from RNA transcripts. First-round RT-PCR with HTBI primers amplified the TCR CDR3 region. TCRdb recomputed calls from the multiplex PCR reads with MiXCR, one row per CDR3 protein. The sample has about 530,000 distinct CDR3 sequences, about a sixth seen once. In regard to this clonotype: Its antigen is as yet unknown.

This clonotype originated in a woman between 18 and 29 years old with Graves' ophthalmopathy. Sequenced input: blood. V and J are TRBV10-3 and TRBJ2-3; D is undetermined. CDR3 amino acids: CAISAIETDTQYF. For the CDR3, the DNA is TGTGCCATCAGTGCCATAGAAACAGATACGCAGTATTTT.